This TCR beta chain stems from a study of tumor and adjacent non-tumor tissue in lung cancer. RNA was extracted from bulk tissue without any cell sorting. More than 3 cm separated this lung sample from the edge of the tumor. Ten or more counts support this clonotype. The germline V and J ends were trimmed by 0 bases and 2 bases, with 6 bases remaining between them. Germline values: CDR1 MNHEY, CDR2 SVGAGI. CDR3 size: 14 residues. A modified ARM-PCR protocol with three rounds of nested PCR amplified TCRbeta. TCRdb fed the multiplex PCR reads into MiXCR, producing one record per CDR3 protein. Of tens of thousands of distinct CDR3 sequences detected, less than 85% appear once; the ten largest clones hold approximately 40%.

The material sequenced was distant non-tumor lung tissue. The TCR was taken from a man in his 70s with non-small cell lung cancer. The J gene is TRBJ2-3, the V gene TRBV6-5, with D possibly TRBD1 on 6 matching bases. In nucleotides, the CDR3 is TGTGCCAGCAGTTACTCGGGGGCCACAGATACGCAGTATTTT. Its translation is CASSYSGATDTQYF.